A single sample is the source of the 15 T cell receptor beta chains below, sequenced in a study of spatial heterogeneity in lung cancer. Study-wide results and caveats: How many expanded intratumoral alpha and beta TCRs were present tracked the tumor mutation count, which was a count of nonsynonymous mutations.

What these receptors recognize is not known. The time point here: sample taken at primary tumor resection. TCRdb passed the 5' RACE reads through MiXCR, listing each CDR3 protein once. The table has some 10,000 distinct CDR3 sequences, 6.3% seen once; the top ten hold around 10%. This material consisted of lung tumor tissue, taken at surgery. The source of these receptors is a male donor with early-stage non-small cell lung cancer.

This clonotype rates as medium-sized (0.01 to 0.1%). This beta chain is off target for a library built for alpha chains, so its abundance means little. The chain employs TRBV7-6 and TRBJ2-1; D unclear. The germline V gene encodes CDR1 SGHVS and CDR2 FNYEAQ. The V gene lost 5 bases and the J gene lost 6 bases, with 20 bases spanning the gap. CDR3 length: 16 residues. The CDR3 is CASSPNPRGSPNEQFF. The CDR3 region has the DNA TGTGCCAGCAGCCCAAACCCTCGAGGCAGTCCCAATGAGCAGTTCTTC.

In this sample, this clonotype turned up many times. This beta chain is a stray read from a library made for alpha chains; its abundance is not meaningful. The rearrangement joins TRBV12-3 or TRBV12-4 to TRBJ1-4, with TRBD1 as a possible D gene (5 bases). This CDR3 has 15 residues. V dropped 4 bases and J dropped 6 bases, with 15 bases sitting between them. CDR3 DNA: TGTGCCAGCAGTTCTCGAGGGACGGGCGATGAAAAACTGTTTTTT. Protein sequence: CASSSRGTGDEKLFF.

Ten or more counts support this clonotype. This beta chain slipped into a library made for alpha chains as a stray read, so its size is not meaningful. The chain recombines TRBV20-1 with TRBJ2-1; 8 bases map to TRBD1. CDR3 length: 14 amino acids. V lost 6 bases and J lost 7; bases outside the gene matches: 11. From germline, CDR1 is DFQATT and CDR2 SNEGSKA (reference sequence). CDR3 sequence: CSANTGGYSNEQFF. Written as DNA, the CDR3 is TGCAGTGCAAATACAGGGGGTTATTCGAATGAGCAGTTCTTC.

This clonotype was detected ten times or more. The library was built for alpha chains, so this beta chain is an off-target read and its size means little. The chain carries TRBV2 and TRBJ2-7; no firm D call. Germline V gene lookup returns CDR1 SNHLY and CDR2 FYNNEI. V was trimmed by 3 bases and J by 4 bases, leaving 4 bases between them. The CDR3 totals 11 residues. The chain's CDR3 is CASSDEYEQYF. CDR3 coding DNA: TGTGCCAGCAGTGACGAGTACGAGCAGTACTTC.

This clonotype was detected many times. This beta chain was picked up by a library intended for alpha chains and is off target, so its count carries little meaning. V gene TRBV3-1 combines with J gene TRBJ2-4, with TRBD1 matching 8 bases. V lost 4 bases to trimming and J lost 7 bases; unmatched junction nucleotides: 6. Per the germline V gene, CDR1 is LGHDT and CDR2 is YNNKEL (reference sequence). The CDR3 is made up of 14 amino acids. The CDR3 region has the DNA TGTGCCAGCAGCCGAGGACAGGGTTTGAACATTCAGTACTTC. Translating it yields CASSRGQGLNIQYF.

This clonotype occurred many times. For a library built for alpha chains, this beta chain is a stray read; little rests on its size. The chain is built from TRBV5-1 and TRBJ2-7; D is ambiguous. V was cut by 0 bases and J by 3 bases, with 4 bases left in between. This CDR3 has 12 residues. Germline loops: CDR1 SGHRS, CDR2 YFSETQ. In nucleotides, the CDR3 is TGCGCCAGCAGCTTGGGCTTCTACGAGCAGTACTTC. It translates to CASSLGFYEQYF. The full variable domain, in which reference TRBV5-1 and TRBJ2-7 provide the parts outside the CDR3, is KAGVTQTPRYLIKTRGQQVTLSCSPISGHRSVSWYQQTPGQGLQFLFEYFSETQRNKGNFPGRFSGRQFSNSRSEMNVSTLELGDSALYLCASSLGFYEQYFGPGTRLTVT.

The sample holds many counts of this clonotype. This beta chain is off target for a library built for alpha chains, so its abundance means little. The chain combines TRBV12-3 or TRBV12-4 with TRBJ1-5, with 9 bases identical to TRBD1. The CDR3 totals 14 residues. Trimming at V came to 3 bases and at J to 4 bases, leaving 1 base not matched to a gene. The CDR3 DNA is TGTGCCAGCAGTTTCGGGACAGGGAATCAGCCCCAGCATTTT. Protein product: CASSFGTGNQPQHF.

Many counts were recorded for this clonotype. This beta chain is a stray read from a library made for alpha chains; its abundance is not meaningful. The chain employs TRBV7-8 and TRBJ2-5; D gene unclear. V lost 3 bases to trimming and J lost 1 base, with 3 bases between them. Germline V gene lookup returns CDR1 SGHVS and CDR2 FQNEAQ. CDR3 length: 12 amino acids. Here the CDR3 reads CASSFLQETQYF. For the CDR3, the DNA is TGTGCCAGCAGCTTCCTCCAAGAGACCCAGTACTTC.

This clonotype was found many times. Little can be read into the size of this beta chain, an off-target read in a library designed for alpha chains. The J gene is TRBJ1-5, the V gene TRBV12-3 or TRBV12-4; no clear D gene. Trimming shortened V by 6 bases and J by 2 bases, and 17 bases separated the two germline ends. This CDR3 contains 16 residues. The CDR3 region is CASSPSWGEGNQPQHF. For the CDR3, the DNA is TGTGCCAGCAGCCCTAGCTGGGGAGAGGGCAATCAGCCCCAGCATTTT.

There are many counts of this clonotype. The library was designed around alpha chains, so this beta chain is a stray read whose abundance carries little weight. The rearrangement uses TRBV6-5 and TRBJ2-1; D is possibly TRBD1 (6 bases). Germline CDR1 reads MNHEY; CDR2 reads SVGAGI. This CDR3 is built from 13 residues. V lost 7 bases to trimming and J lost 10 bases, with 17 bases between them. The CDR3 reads CASKQTGKREQFF. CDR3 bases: TGTGCCAGCAAACAAACAGGGAAAAGGGAGCAGTTCTTC.

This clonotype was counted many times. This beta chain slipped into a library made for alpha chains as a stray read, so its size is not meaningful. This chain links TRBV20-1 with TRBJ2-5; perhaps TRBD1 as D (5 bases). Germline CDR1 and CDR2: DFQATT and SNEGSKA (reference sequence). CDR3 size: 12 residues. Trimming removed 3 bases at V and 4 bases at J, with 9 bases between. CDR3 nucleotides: TGCAGTGCTAGCAGGGTGGCAGAGACCCAGTACTTC. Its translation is CSASRVAETQYF.

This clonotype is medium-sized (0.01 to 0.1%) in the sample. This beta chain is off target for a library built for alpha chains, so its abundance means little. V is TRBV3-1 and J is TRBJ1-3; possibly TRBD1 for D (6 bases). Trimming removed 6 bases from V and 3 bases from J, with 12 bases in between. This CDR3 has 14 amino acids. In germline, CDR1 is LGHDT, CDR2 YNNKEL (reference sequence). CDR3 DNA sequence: TGTGCCAGCAGACCACAGGGTTTTGGAAACACCATATATTTT. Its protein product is CASRPQGFGNTIYF.

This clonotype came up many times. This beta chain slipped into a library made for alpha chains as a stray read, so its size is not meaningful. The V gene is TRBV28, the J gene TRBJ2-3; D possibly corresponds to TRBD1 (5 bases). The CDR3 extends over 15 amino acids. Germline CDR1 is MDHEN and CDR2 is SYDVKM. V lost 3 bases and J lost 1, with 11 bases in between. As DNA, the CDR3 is TGTGCCAGCAGTTTGGTAGGGGCGGGCACAGATACGCAGTATTTT. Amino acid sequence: CASSLVGAGTDTQYF.

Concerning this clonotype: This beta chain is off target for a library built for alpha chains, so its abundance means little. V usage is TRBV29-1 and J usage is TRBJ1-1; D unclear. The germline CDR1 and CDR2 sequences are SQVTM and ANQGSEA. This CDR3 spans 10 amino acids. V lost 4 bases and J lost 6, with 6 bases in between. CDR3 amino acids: CSVVTPEAFF. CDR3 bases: TGCAGCGTTGTTACTCCTGAAGCTTTCTTT.

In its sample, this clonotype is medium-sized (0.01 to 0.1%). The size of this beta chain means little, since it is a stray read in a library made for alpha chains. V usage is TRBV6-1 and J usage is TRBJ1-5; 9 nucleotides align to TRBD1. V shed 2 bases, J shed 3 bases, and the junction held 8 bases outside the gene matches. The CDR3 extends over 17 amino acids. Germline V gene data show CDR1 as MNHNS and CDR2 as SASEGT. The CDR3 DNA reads TGTGCCAGCAGTGAATTTGGACAGGGGTTTTACAATCAGCCCCAGCATTTT. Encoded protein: CASSEFGQGFYNQPQHF.